This T cell receptor beta chain was retrieved from a study of T cells in tuberculosis. Study in general: A South African cohort included IGRA-negative adolescents, latently infected IGRA-positive adolescents and adults with active tuberculosis. Study-wide points: Classification accuracy was 87% (AUROC 0.7 to 0.95) with the GMM-specific repertoire. Shorter CDR3-alpha in active tuberculosis partly drove smaller distances.

Assay used: immunoSEQ multiplex PCR; TCRdb lists only in-frame clones, some missing. The table includes roughly 41,000 clones, about 94% detected once. Comment on this clone: No antigen is known for it.

The CDR3 length is 14 residues. V lost 6 bases, J lost 7 bases, and 16 bases lay in between. Germline lookup yields CDR1 MNHEY and CDR2 SMNVEV (reference sequence). The V call is TRBV27, the J call TRBJ1-5; possibly TRBD1 for D (6 bases). This TCR came from a donor aged 5-35 years with latent tuberculosis or without tuberculosis infection. Some clones in this sample may be carry-over from other donors' samples. Sequencing input: PBMCs. CDR3 protein: CASSPTGFFQPQHF. CDR3 DNA: TGTGCCAGCAGCCCAACAGGGTTTTTCCAGCCCCAGCATTTT.